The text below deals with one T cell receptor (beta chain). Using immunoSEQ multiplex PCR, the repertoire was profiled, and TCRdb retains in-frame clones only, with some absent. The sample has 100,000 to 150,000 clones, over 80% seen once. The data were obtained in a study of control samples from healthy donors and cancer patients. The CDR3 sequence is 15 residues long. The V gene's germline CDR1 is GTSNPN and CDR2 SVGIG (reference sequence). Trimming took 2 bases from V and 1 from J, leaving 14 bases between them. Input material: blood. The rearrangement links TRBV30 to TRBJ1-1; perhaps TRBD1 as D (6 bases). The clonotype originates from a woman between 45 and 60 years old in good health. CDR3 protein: CAWSTKGQPNTEAFF. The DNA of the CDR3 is TGTGCCTGGAGTACCAAAGGACAGCCGAACACTGAAGCTTTCTTT.